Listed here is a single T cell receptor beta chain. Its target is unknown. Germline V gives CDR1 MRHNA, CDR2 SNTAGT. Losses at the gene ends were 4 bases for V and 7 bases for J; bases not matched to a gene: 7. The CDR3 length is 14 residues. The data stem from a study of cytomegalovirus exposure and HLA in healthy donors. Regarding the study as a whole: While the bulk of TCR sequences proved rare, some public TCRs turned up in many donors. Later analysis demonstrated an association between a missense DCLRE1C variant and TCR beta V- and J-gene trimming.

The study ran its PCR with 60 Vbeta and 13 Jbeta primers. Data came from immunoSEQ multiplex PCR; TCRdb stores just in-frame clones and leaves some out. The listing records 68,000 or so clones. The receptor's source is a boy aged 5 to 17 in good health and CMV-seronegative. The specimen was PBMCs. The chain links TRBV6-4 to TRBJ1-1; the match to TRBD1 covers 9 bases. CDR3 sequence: CASSGTGATGEAFF. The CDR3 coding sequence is TGTGCCAGCAGTGGGACAGGGGCGACTGGTGAAGCTTTCTTT.